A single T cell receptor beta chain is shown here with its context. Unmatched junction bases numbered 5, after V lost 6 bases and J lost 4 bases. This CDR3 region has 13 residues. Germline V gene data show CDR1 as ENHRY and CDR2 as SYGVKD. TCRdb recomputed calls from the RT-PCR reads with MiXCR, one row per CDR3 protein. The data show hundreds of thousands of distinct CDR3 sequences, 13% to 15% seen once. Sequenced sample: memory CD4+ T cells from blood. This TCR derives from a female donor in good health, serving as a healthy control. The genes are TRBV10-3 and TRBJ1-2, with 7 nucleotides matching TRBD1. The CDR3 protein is CAIRQGTVYGYTF. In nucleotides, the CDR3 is TGTGCCATCAGACAGGGGACCGTCTATGGCTACACCTTC.